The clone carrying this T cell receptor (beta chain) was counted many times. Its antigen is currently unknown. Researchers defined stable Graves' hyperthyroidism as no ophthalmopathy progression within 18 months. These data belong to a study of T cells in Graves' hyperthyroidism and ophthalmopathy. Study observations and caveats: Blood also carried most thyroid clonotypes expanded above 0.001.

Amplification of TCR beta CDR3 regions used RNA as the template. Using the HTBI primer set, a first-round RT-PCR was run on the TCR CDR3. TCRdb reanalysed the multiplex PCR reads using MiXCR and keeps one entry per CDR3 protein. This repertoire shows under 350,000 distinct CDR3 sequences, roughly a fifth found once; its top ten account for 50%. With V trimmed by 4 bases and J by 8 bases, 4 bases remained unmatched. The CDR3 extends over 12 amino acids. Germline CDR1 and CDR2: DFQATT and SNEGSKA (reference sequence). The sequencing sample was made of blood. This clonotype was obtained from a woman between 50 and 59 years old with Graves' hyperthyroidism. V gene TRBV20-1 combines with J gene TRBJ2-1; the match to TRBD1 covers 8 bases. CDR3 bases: TGCAGTGCTACCGGACAGGGCGATGAGCAGTTCTTC. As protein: CSATGQGDEQFF.